The 27 T cell receptor beta chains given below trace back to one sample, sequenced in a study of cytotoxic CD8 clonotypes in ibrutinib-treated CLL. Sequenced by immunoSEQ multiplex PCR; TCRdb stores in-frame clones only, minus some. In the table there are 150,000 or so clones, approximately 85% of which are singletons. The sequencing here drew on PBMCs, taken after 24 months of ibrutinib treatment. These receptor sequences come from a human donor with chronic lymphocytic leukemia.

As concerns this clone: A junction boundary mismatches the germline segment, possibly from a read error. V is TRBV7-9 and J is TRBJ2-7, with TRBD2 as a possible D gene (5 bases). Germline CDR1 reads SEHNR; CDR2 reads FQNEAQ (reference sequence). The CDR3 runs 15 residues. The CDR3 sequence: CASSLAEAATYEQYF. DNA of the CDR3: TGTGCCAGCAGCCTAGCAGAAGCGGCCACCTACGAGCAGTACTTC.

The gene calls are TRBV28 and TRBJ1-2; tentative D call: TRBD1 (5 bases). With 6 bases removed from V and 7 bases from J, the gap between germline ends came to 21 bases. Germline CDR1 is MDHEN and CDR2 is SYDVKM. This CDR3 has 15 residues. The DNA of the CDR3 is TGTGCCAGCAGCTCGGCTGACAGAGCCGGGGGTGGCTACACCTTC. Protein: CASSSADRAGGGYTF.

The chain employs TRBV19 and TRBJ1-5, with TRBD1 as a possible D gene (5 bases). V was trimmed by 5 bases and J by 1 base, leaving 9 bases between them. This CDR3 has 14 amino acids. Germline V gene sequence: CDR1 LNHDA, CDR2 SQIVND (reference sequence). CDR3 coding DNA: TGTGCCAGTAGTTGGGACGGGAGCAATCAGCCCCAGCATTTT. Protein sequence: CASSWDGSNQPQHF. The complete variable domain, with remaining parts taken from reference TRBV19 and TRBJ1-5, reads DGGITQSPKYLFRKEGQNVTLSCEQNLNHDAMYWYRQDPGQGLRLIYYSQIVNDFQKGDIAEGYSVSREKKESFPLTVTSAQKNPTAFYLCASSWDGSNQPQHFGDGTRLSIL.

The genes are TRBV6-1 and TRBJ1-2; D remains unclear. CDR1 is MNHNS, CDR2 SASEGT, per germline. V lost 7 bases, J lost 7 bases, and 19 bases lay in between. The length of the CDR3 is 14 residues. The DNA of the CDR3 is TGTGCCAGCACGGAAGGGCCCGGTAGAGCTGGCTACACCTTC. Translated: CASTEGPGRAGYTF.

This rearrangement joins TRBV5-4 to TRBJ1-3, with 8 bases fitting TRBD1. The J segment lost 0 bases and the V segment lost 4 bases, leaving 6 bases of the junction unmatched. There are 16 residues in the CDR3. Germline V gene data show CDR1 as SGHNT and CDR2 as YYREEE (reference sequence). CDR3 DNA: TGTGCCAGCAGCCCGGGAGGGACAGGCTCTGGAAACACCATATATTTT. This gives the protein CASSPGGTGSGNTIYF.

This clone has only a few counts. The chain carries TRBV10-3 and TRBJ1-2; D is undetermined. CDR3 length equals 12 residues. Trimming removed 0 bases from V and 7 bases from J, with 6 bases in between. Germline CDR1 reads ENHRY; CDR2 reads SYGVKD. The CDR3 coding sequence is TGTGCCATCAGTGAGTCGAGGGTTGGCTACACCTTC. Translated, it gives CAISESRVGYTF.

The chain recombines TRBV4-3 with TRBJ2-1; D may be TRBD2 (6 bases). Between the trimmed V and J ends, which lost 2 bases and 4 bases, there was a span of 12 bases. The germline V gene has CDR1 LGHNA and CDR2 YSLEER. The CDR3 has 15 amino acids. CDR3 coding DNA: TGCGCCAGCAGCCAACCGGGGGTAGGGTACAATGAGCAGTTCTTC. This gives the protein CASSQPGVGYNEQFF.

The chain links TRBV28 to TRBJ2-7; 8 nucleotides line up with TRBD2. The CDR3 extends over 14 amino acids. In germline, CDR1 is MDHEN, CDR2 SYDVKM. Trimming removed 6 bases from V and 3 bases from J; junction bases left unmatched: 7. The CDR3 region is CASSRGGSSYEQYF. DNA of the CDR3: TGTGCCAGCAGCCGGGGGGGTAGCAGCTACGAGCAGTACTTC.

The chain carries TRBV28 and TRBJ2-7, with D possibly being TRBD1 (5 bases). Trimming removed 6 bases from V and 1 base from J, with 10 bases in between. Germline values: CDR1 MDHEN, CDR2 SYDVKM. The length of the CDR3 is 13 residues. CDR3 region: CASRGRDSYEQYF. In DNA form, the CDR3 reads TGTGCCAGCAGGGGCAGGGATTCCTACGAGCAGTACTTC.

The J gene is TRBJ1-1, the V gene TRBV4-3; D perhaps matches TRBD1 (5 bases). The length of the CDR3 is 15 residues. CDR1 LGHNA and CDR2 YSLEER come from the germline V gene. Deletions cut 1 base from V and 1 base from J, with 10 bases between. CDR3 in amino acids: CASSQGQTGNTEAFF. The CDR3 DNA is TGCGCCAGCAGCCAAGGACAGACTGGGAACACTGAAGCTTTCTTT.

The chain joins TRBV7-8 to TRBJ1-2; tentatively, D is TRBD1 (5 bases). The V gene's germline CDR1 is SGHVS and CDR2 FQNEAQ. The CDR3 spans 12 residues. V was pared by 5 bases and J by 4 bases, with 8 bases between. The CDR3 DNA follows: TGTGCCAGCAGCCCCGGGGGCTATGGCTACACCTTC. This codes for CASSPGGYGYTF.

This chain uses TRBV11-3 with TRBJ1-1; TRBD1 might be the D (5 bases). Germline assignment: CDR1 SGHNT and CDR2 YENEEA. The CDR3 is 13 amino acids. V was trimmed by 0 bases and J by 9 bases, leaving 11 bases between them. The CDR3, as DNA: TGTGCCAGCAGCTTAGATTGGGCAGGGCAAGCTTTCTTT. Encoded protein: CASSLDWAGQAFF. Full variable domain (missing parts from reference TRBV11-3 and TRBJ1-1): EAGVVQSPRYKIIEKKQPVAFWCNPISGHNTLYWYLQNLGQGPELLIRYENEEAVDDSQLPKDRFSAERLKGVDSTLKIQPAELGDSAVYLCASSLDWAGQAFFGQGTRLTVV.

The chain joins TRBV9 to TRBJ2-5, with TRBD2 matching 10 bases. In germline, CDR1 is SGDLS, CDR2 YYNGEE. V lost 0 bases and J lost 2; bases outside the gene matches: 4. CDR3 length equals 16 residues. CDR3 sequence: CASSVVGLARQETQYF. The CDR3 region has the DNA TGTGCCAGCAGCGTAGTGGGACTAGCGCGGCAAGAGACCCAGTACTTC.

The chain is built from TRBV10-2 and TRBJ2-7; maybe TRBD1 (7 bases). The CDR3 sequence is 14 residues long. V was cut by 7 bases and J by 3 bases, with 16 bases left in between. Per the germline V gene, CDR1 is WSHSY and CDR2 is SAAADI. The CDR3 coding sequence is TGCGCCAGCACCTCAGGGGGGTCGAGCTACGAGCAGTACTTC. Translating gives CASTSGGSSYEQYF.

The V and J genes are TRBV7-2 and TRBJ1-6, with 10 bases fitting TRBD1. Per the germline V gene, CDR1 is SGHTA and CDR2 is FQGNSA. The V segment lost 1 base and the J segment 6 bases; nucleotides outside the gene matches: 3. CDR3 length equals 16 residues. The CDR3 DNA is TGTGCCAGCAGCTTAGGAAGGGACAGGGGTAATTCACCCCTCCACTTT. Residues: CASSLGRDRGNSPLHF.

CDR3 protein: CASSLRSSSNQPQHF. In nucleotides, the CDR3 is TGTGCCAGTAGTCTTCGGTCCTCTAGCAATCAGCCCCAGCATTTT. The V and J genes are TRBV19 and TRBJ1-5; D is uncertain. Germline V gives CDR1 LNHDA, CDR2 SQIVND (reference sequence). Deletions cut 5 bases from V and 0 bases from J, with 11 bases between. This CDR3 is 15 amino acids long.

The chain links TRBV19 to TRBJ2-2; a weak D match, TRBD1 (5 bases). The length of the CDR3 is 14 residues. Germline values: CDR1 LNHDA, CDR2 SQIVND (reference sequence). V lost 7 bases, J lost 7 bases, and 16 bases lay in between. The CDR3 is CASTRTSRVGELFF. CDR3 bases: TGTGCCAGTACCAGGACATCTCGGGTCGGGGAGCTGTTTTTT.

The CDR3 sequence is CASSLQLAGGIYEQYF. CDR3 DNA sequence: TGTGCCAGCAGTTTACAACTAGCGGGGGGTATTTACGAGCAGTACTTC. V gene TRBV27 combines with J gene TRBJ2-7, with 12 bases matching TRBD2. V lost 2 bases to trimming and J lost 4 bases; unmatched junction nucleotides: 6. The germline V gene has CDR1 MNHEY and CDR2 SMNVEV (reference sequence). The CDR3 has 16 amino acids.

The gene calls are TRBV27 and TRBJ2-7; D is unresolved. CDR1 is MNHEY, CDR2 SMNVEV, per germline (reference sequence). Deletions cut 3 bases from V and 0 bases from J, with 6 bases between. The CDR3 consists of 13 residues. This chain's CDR3 is CASSLYGSYEQYF. CDR3 in DNA: TGTGCCAGCAGTTTGTATGGCTCCTACGAGCAGTACTTC.

This clone appeared once. This rearrangement joins TRBV19 to TRBJ2-3, with 12 nucleotides matching TRBD2. The length of the CDR3 is 16 residues. J lost 4 bases, V lost 7 bases, and 9 bases had no gene match. Germline V lookup: CDR1 LNHDA, CDR2 SQIVND (reference sequence). The CDR3 protein is CASTSLAGGTPDTQYF. The CDR3 nucleotides are TGTGCCAGTACCTCACTAGCGGGGGGAACCCCAGATACGCAGTATTTT.

The V and J genes are TRBV5-1 and TRBJ2-7; D possibly corresponds to TRBD2 (7 bases). The germline V and J ends were trimmed by 0 bases and 4 bases, with 14 bases remaining between them. Germline V gene data show CDR1 as SGHRS and CDR2 as YFSETQ. The CDR3 covers 15 residues. CDR3 DNA: TGCGCCAGCAGCTTGGCATGGGGGGGCGCGTACGAGCAGTACTTC. Protein product: CASSLAWGGAYEQYF.

Turning to this clone: Other DNA sequences in the same sample also yield this CDR3. The chain has TRBV9 and TRBJ1-1; D might be TRBD1 (5 bases). Germline V gene data show CDR1 as SGDLS and CDR2 as YYNGEE. Trimming left V 6 bases short and J 1 base short, with 16 bases between. This CDR3 comprises 15 residues. In nucleotides, the CDR3 is TGTGCCAGCACTAAAAGGGGATCCCGGAACACTGAAGCTTTCTTT. Its protein is CASTKRGSRNTEAFF.

The chain joins TRBV28 to TRBJ1-5; the match to TRBD1 covers 8 bases. Losses at the gene ends were 10 bases for V and 1 base for J; bases not matched to a gene: 12. Germline CDR1 and CDR2: MDHEN and SYDVKM. The CDR3 is made up of 16 amino acids. In nucleotides, the CDR3 is TGTGCCACCGGAGCACTGACAGGGGCGAGCAATCAGCCCCAGCATTTT. Translating gives CATGALTGASNQPQHF.

The chain carries TRBV29-1 and TRBJ1-1, with D unclear. Deletions cut 5 bases from V and 1 base from J, with 14 bases between. The CDR3 is 14 residues long. Germline CDR1 and CDR2: SQVTM and ANQGSEA. The CDR3 DNA sequence: TGCAGCGTTACCCATGGCGGGAGGAACACTGAAGCTTTCTTT. It codes for CSVTHGGRNTEAFF.

This chain uses TRBV20-1 with TRBJ1-1; possibly TRBD1 for D (5 bases). The CDR3 has 11 residues. V was pared by 8 bases and J by 0 bases, with 7 bases between. Germline V gene data show CDR1 as DFQATT and CDR2 as SNEGSKA (reference sequence). The CDR3 sequence: CSTQVNTEAFF. CDR3 bases: TGCAGTACACAGGTGAACACTGAAGCTTTCTTT.

This clone was detected only a few times. J is TRBJ2-7 and V is TRBV5-1; unclear D gene. The CDR3 extends over 14 amino acids. The germline CDR1 and CDR2 sequences are SGHRS and YFSETQ. The V gene lost 1 base and the J gene lost 0 bases, with 8 bases spanning the gap. The CDR3 region is CASSLTAYSYEQYF. The CDR3 nucleotides are TGCGCCAGCAGCTTGACGGCATACTCCTACGAGCAGTACTTC.

Comment on this clone: A much larger clone is a single base away; this may be a read error. The sample holds other DNA sequences that translate to the same CDR3. The chain joins TRBV5-1 to TRBJ2-7, with a weak D call TRBD2 (6 bases). CDR3 size: 15 residues. Germline CDR1 SGHRS, CDR2 YFSETQ. V lost 0 bases to trimming and J lost 3 bases, with 13 bases between them. CDR3 amino acids: CASSLVSGPGYEQYF. The CDR3 region has the DNA TGCGCCAGCAGCTTGGTCAGCGGGCCAGGCTACGAGCAGTACTTC.